Listed here are 22 T cell receptor beta chains from one sample, sequenced in a study of T cell responses to AZD1222 COVID-19 vaccine. Profiled with immunoSEQ multiplex PCR; TCRdb holds only in-frame clones, not every one. The table shows about 150,000 clones, with roughly 86% occurring only once. Here the sequenced sample was peripheral blood, taken 28 days after the second dose of the MenACWY control vaccine. The receptor source for this set is an adult who received the MenACWY meningococcal vaccine as a control.

This clone showed up just once. The V and J genes are TRBV6-6 and TRBJ1-1, with 7 nucleotides matching TRBD1. Germline-derived CDR1 and CDR2 are MNHNY and SVGAGI (reference sequence). This CDR3 region has 17 residues. V was pared by 5 bases and J by 3 bases, with 15 bases of the junction left unmatched. The CDR3 bases are TGTGCCAGCAGTCTGGGAGGACACAGGGGCGGAGACACTGAAGCTTTCTTT. This encodes CASSLGGHRGGDTEAFF.

This clone has more than one count but fewer than ten. The chain recombines TRBV29-1 with TRBJ1-1; 7 bases line up with TRBD1. The CDR3 spans 12 residues. The germline CDR1 and CDR2 sequences are SQVTM and ANQGSEA. After removal of 6 bases from V and 1 base from J, the junction contained 2 bases not matched to a gene. CDR3 DNA: TGCAGCGTAAGGACAGGGAACACTGAAGCTTTCTTT. Translated: CSVRTGNTEAFF. The variable domain in full, completed from reference TRBV29-1 and TRBJ1-1, reads SAVISQKPSRDICQRGTSLTIQCQVDSQVTMMFWYRQQPGQSLTLIATANQGSEATYESGFVIDKFPISRPNLTFSTLTVSNMSPEDSSIYLCSVRTGNTEAFFGQGTRLTVV.

The chain links TRBV19 to TRBJ2-5; 9 bases align to TRBD2. This CDR3 region has 15 residues. V was clipped by 4 bases and J by 1 base; unmatched bases: 4. CDR1 is LNHDA, CDR2 SQIVND, per germline (reference sequence). The chain's CDR3 is CASSNRLAVQETQYF. For the CDR3, the DNA is TGTGCCAGTAGTAATAGACTAGCGGTCCAAGAGACCCAGTACTTC.

V is TRBV2 and J is TRBJ2-3; unclear D gene. The CDR3 extends over 13 amino acids. Germline V gene lookup returns CDR1 SNHLY and CDR2 FYNNEI. V lost 2 bases and J lost 2, with 5 bases in between. The CDR3 is CASSESVTDTQYF. The DNA for the CDR3 is TGTGCCAGCAGTGAATCCGTCACAGATACGCAGTATTTT.

V gene TRBV7-8 combines with J gene TRBJ1-1; no clear D gene. V dropped 4 bases and J dropped 0 bases, with 9 bases sitting between them. Germline CDR1 SGHVS, CDR2 FQNEAQ. CDR3 size: 14 residues. CDR3 sequence (DNA): TGTGCCAGCAGCTCAGGACGGATGAACACTGAAGCTTTCTTT. Translation: CASSSGRMNTEAFF.

This clone was seen once. The chain uses TRBV7-2 and TRBJ1-1; D not resolved. This CDR3 comprises 16 residues. The V end was cut by 1 base, the J end by 0 bases, with 12 bases between. CDR1 is SGHTA and CDR2 is FQGNSA in the germline V gene. Here the CDR3 DNA reads TGTGCCAGCAGCTTAGGAGGGTTGCGAATGAACACTGAAGCTTTCTTT. Protein product: CASSLGGLRMNTEAFF.

This chain joins TRBV6-2 or TRBV6-3 and TRBJ2-2; the match to TRBD2 covers 7 bases. The length of the CDR3 is 16 residues. Trimming cost V 2 bases and J 4 bases; bases outside gene matches: 7. Germline CDR1 is MNHEY and CDR2 is SVGEGT. The CDR3 nucleotides read TGTGCCAGCAGTTACCGAGCGGGAACGGGCACCGGGGAGCTGTTTTTT. Protein product: CASSYRAGTGTGELFF.

This clone was detected once. The chain recombines TRBV11-3 with TRBJ1-5; 7 bases fit TRBD1. Germline lookup yields CDR1 SGHNT and CDR2 YENEEA. The CDR3 spans 14 residues. V was pared by 5 bases and J by 4 bases, with 5 bases of the junction left unmatched. The CDR3, as DNA: TGTGCCAGCAGCCCTTCAGGGGGGAATCAGCCCCAGCATTTT. Translating gives CASSPSGGNQPQHF.

V gene TRBV7-2 combines with J gene TRBJ2-3; possible D gene TRBD2, 6 bases. Germline V gene data show CDR1 as SGHTA and CDR2 as FQGNSA. Trimming stripped 6 bases from V and 0 bases from J, with 19 bases between. The CDR3 length is 17 residues. The CDR3 coding sequence is TGTGCCAGCAGGGAATCTCGGGCGGGGACTAGCACAGATACGCAGTATTTT. It translates to CASRESRAGTSTDTQYF. Filled out from reference TRBV7-2 and TRBJ2-3, the complete variable domain reads GAGVSQSPSNKVTEKGKDVELRCDPISGHTALYWYRQSLGQGLEFLIYFQGNSAPDKSGLPSDRFSAERTGGSVSTLTIQRTQQEDSAVYLCASRESRAGTSTDTQYFGPGTRLTVL.

This chain connects TRBV4-3 to TRBJ1-6; 7 bases agree with TRBD1. CDR3 size: 16 residues. The germline CDR1 and CDR2 sequences are LGHNA and YSLEER. V was pared by 1 base and J by 9 bases, with 9 bases of the junction left unmatched. For the CDR3, the DNA is TGCGCCAGCAGCCAAGGGAGGGGGCTCCGTCGTTCACCCCTCCACTTT. Its translation is CASSQGRGLRRSPLHF.

This clone was detected a few times. The chain joins TRBV12-5 to TRBJ1-1; possibly TRBD1 for D (6 bases). V was shortened by 7 bases and J by 5 bases, with 20 bases between the two germline ends. CDR3 length: 15 amino acids. Per the germline V gene, CDR1 is LGHNT and CDR2 is FRNRAP. The CDR3 here is CASALSGGRGTEAFF. The CDR3 DNA is TGTGCTAGTGCCTTATCCGGGGGGCGCGGAACTGAAGCTTTCTTT.

The V gene is TRBV11-2, the J gene TRBJ2-6; D remains ambiguous. CDR3 length equals 14 residues. V gave up 0 bases and J gave up 2 bases, with 2 bases separating them. In germline, CDR1 is SGHAT, CDR2 FQNNGV. The CDR3 sequence: CASSLEPGANVLTF. Written as DNA, the CDR3 is TGTGCCAGCAGCTTAGAGCCTGGGGCCAACGTCCTGACTTTC.

The chain links TRBV7-3 to TRBJ1-1; D is unresolved. There are 13 residues in the CDR3. The V end lost 5 bases, the J end lost 0 bases, and 7 bases lay between the germline ends. CDR1 is SGHTA and CDR2 is FQGTGA in the germline V gene. This CDR3 is CASSPNMNTEAFF. CDR3 in DNA: TGTGCCAGCAGCCCCAATATGAACACTGAAGCTTTCTTT.

This clone occurred once. The chain has TRBV7-3 and TRBJ2-2; TRBD1 or TRBD2 may be the D gene (5 bases each). The CDR3 extends over 14 amino acids. V was pared by 4 bases and J by 7 bases, with 13 bases between. Looked up from germline, CDR1 is SGHTA and CDR2 is FQGTGA. CDR3 sequence (DNA): TGTGCCAGCAGCTCGGGACCAAGAGACGGGGAGCTGTTTTTT. Protein product: CASSSGPRDGELFF.

The V and J genes are TRBV4-2 and TRBJ1-1; D might be TRBD1 (5 bases). V was pared by 1 base and J by 8 bases, with 8 bases between. Germline V gives CDR1 LGHNA, CDR2 YNFKEQ. The CDR3 totals 12 residues. The CDR3 reads CASSQAGFEAFF. Here the CDR3 DNA reads TGTGCCAGCAGCCAAGCAGGGTTCGAAGCTTTCTTT.

J is TRBJ2-2 and V is TRBV25-1; D remains unclear. The CDR3 has 14 residues. Per the germline V gene, CDR1 is MGHDK and CDR2 is SYGVNS. V shed 6 bases and J shed 5 bases, with 13 bases lying between them. This chain's CDR3 is CASRTSGGTGELFF. The CDR3 DNA is TGTGCCAGCAGAACCTCAGGTGGAACCGGGGAGCTGTTTTTT.

The chain uses TRBV4-3 and TRBJ2-1, with 8 bases fitting TRBD2. The junction had 8 bases not matched to a gene; V was cut back by 3 bases and J by 1 base. This CDR3 is built from 17 residues. Germline V gene sequence: CDR1 LGHNA, CDR2 YSLEER. The CDR3 region has the DNA TGCGCCAGCAGCCAGCGGACTAGCCAAAATTCCTACAATGAGCAGTTCTTC. The encoded protein is CASSQRTSQNSYNEQFF.

The chain employs TRBV28 and TRBJ1-1; D not resolved. Germline V CDR1 and CDR2: MDHEN, SYDVKM. This CDR3 has 13 residues. Trimming stripped 6 bases from V and 9 bases from J, with 17 bases between. CDR3 residues: CASSPTTTLKAFF. DNA for the CDR3: TGTGCCAGCAGCCCGACGACAACTCTAAAAGCTTTCTTT.

This rearrangement joins TRBV2 to TRBJ1-5; 7 nucleotides line up with TRBD1. CDR1 SNHLY and CDR2 FYNNEI come from the germline V gene. CDR3 size: 14 residues. The J segment lost 0 bases and the V segment lost 8 bases, leaving 4 bases of the junction unmatched. This CDR3 is CASDRDYSNQPQHF. CDR3 sequence (DNA): TGTGCCAGCGACAGGGATTATAGCAATCAGCCCCAGCATTTT.

V is TRBV5-6 and J is TRBJ1-5, with 8 bases lining up with TRBD1. With V trimmed by 2 bases and J by 4 bases, 8 bases remained unmatched. Germline lookup yields CDR1 SGHDT and CDR2 YYEEEE. This CDR3 comprises 16 residues. DNA for the CDR3: TGTGCCAGCAGCTTCCGACAGGGGTCGGGGAATCAGCCCCAGCATTTT. Translation: CASSFRQGSGNQPQHF.

This sequence joins TRBV28 and TRBJ2-3, with 8 bases lining up with TRBD2. The J segment lost 0 bases and the V segment lost 6 bases, leaving 5 bases of the junction unmatched. Germline CDR1 MDHEN, CDR2 SYDVKM. The CDR3 covers 15 residues. CDR3 amino acids: CASRSGGPSTDTQYF. The CDR3 nucleotides read TGTGCCAGCAGGTCGGGAGGGCCGAGCACAGATACGCAGTATTTT.

The CDR3 here is CASSPYSAGHQETQYF. The CDR3 DNA follows: TGTGCCAGCAGCCCCTACTCGGCGGGGCACCAAGAGACCCAGTACTTC. The V call is TRBV7-9, the J call TRBJ2-5; TRBD2 is a possible D gene (6 bases). The length of the CDR3 is 16 residues. In germline, CDR1 is SEHNR, CDR2 FQNEAQ (reference sequence). The V end lost 5 bases, the J end lost 0 bases, and 16 bases lay between the germline ends. Supplemented by reference TRBV7-9 and TRBJ2-5, the full variable domain reads DTGVSQNPRHKITKRGQNVTFRCDPISEHNRLYWYRQTLGQGPEFLTYFQNEAQLEKSRLLSDRFSAERPKGSFSTLEIQRTEQGDSAMYLCASSPYSAGHQETQYFGPGTRLLVL.